Presented here are 3 T cell receptor beta chains from one specimen sequenced in a study of blood T cell repertoires in COVID-19 (dated by TCRdb to the early 2020s). The library was made by the immunoSEQ multiplex PCR assay. In its TCRdb copy, this immuneACCESS table keeps in-frame sequences only and misses some clones. Where compared with another copy, unresolved V genes explain less than half of these, and the others have no known cause. The sample table records fewer than 400,000 clones; 92% of these occur just once. Clones ranked in the top ten supply approximately 17% of the sample. The sample was PBMCs or T cells enriched from blood (not recorded which). The receptors come from a woman aged 30 to 39 who had recovered from COVID-19.

The V and J genes are TRBV12-5 and TRBJ2-1; the match to TRBD2 covers 9 bases. With 0 bases clipped from V and 9 bases from J, the junction kept 15 bases outside the gene matches. The CDR3 is 18 amino acids. Germline lookup yields CDR1 LGHNT and CDR2 FRNRAP. In nucleotides, the CDR3 is TGTGCTAGTGGTTTGGTACTAGGAGGGGCGGGAGGGCCTATTGAGCAGTTCTTC. It specifies CASGLVLGGAGGPIEQFF.

CDR3 amino acids: CASSPGQRFPGELFF. Written as DNA, the CDR3 is TGTGCCAGCAGTCCGGGACAGAGGTTCCCCGGGGAGCTGTTTTTT. The chain has TRBV7-3 and TRBJ2-2; 7 bases align to TRBD1. V gave up 6 bases and J gave up 6 bases; unmatched junction bases: 10. Germline assignment: CDR1 SGHTA and CDR2 FQGTGA. The CDR3 loop spans 15 amino acids.

This chain connects TRBV23-1 to TRBJ1-5, with a possible D match to TRBD1 (5 bases). TRBV23-1 is placed among ORFs of uncertain function. V was clipped by 1 base and J by 0 bases, with 16 bases between them. The CDR3 covers 18 residues. The CDR3: CASSQFWGGLCSNQPQHF. The CDR3 DNA is TGCGCCAGCAGTCAATTCTGGGGGGGACTGTGTAGCAATCAGCCCCAGCATTTT.